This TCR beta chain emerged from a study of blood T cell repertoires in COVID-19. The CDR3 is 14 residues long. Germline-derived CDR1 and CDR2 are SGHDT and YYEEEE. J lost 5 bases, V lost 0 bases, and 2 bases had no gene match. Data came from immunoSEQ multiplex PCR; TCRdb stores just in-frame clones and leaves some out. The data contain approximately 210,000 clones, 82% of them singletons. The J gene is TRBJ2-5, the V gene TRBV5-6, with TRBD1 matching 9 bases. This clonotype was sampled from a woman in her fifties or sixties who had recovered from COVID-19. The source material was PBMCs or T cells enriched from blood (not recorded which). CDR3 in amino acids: CASSLDRGLETQYF. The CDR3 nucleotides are TGTGCCAGCAGCTTGGACAGGGGGCTGGAGACCCAGTACTTC. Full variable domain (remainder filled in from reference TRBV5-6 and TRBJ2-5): DAGVTQSPTHLIKTRGQQVTLRCSPKSGHDTVSWYQQALGQGPQFIFQYYEEEERQRGNFPDRFSGHQFPNYSSELNVNALLLGDSALYLCASSLDRGLETQYFGPGTRLLVL.